This T cell receptor beta chain came from a study of blood T cell repertoires in COVID-19. Original data processing: Cell counts per sample came from amplifying reference gene primers. Data came from immunoSEQ multiplex PCR; TCRdb stores just in-frame clones and leaves some out. Clone size and V and J calls were adopted from that table, with D and trimming inferred from the DNA. Of approximately 260,000 clones listed, around 91% are singletons. The CDR3 is 17 amino acids. Germline CDR1 is WNHNN and CDR2 is SYGVQD (reference sequence). V was shortened by 0 bases and J by 0 bases, with 11 bases between the two germline ends.

The sequenced sample was peripheral blood. This clonotype was sampled from an older woman with COVID-19, enrolled during active disease. The chain combines TRBV10-1 with TRBJ1-4, with D unresolved. The CDR3 reads CASSESCRVATNEKLFF. The CDR3 region has the DNA TGCGCCAGCAGTGAGTCTTGCCGGGTTGCAACTAATGAAAAACTGTTTTTT.